Included here is one T cell receptor beta chain sequence, with context. Its antigen is still unknown. No per-base quality is available; no much larger clone lies one base away. Participants in the prospective study were aged 18 to 89 years, lived in about two dozen United States geographic areas, and enrolled through a virtual design. To assign participants to cohorts, the prospective study relied on clinical history that participants themselves reported in a screening survey and a study questionnaire. In the prospective study, whole blood, serum and a nasopharyngeal or oropharyngeal swab were collected from each participant by mobile phlebotomists. Prospective study participants could optionally give additional blood draws and questionnaires over a roughly 2-month period. Before DNA extraction, prospective study blood samples were shipped either frozen or at room temperature. This specimen belongs to a study of blood T cell repertoires in COVID-19 (dated by TCRdb to the early 2020s). Concerning the study at large: Samples from collaborators originated in the United States, Italy and Spain and spanned both the acute and convalescent phases of COVID-19. The material from the prospective study consisted of cDNA or gDNA derived from T cells, B-cell-depleted T cells, or PBMCs. The repertoires were made available in a free public database intended to serve as a resource for research on the immune response to SARS-CoV-2. Where available, HLA class I and class II types were taken from metadata supplied by the sample provider and were not determined by assay-based typing. Deeply sampled blood TCRbeta repertoires from subjects exposed to, actively infected with, or recovered from COVID-19 were included in the dataset. A de-identified subject ID, COVID-19 status, age in years and sex were almost always included in the sample metadata. Samples were obtained from the ongoing ImmuneRACE study (first 160 participants) and from approximately 1,200 subjects provided by 6 global collaborators.

Broad study findings and their caveats: The amount of clinical and demographic metadata varied by source and participant and was provided uncurated.

The germline V gene encodes CDR1 MNHEY and CDR2 SVGAGI. The trim is 4 bases for V and 7 bases for J, with a gap of 11 bases between the germline ends. The CDR3 starts with the cysteine, ends with the phenylalanine, and has 14 residues. The retained sequence is limited to the CDR3, 42 bases, with the frame set at the first base. TCRbeta CDR3 regions were amplified from genomic DNA using the immunoSEQ Assay, a bias-controlled multiplex PCR. The study's own analysis went as follows. Within the assay, amplification of reference gene primers was used to estimate how many nucleated cells each sample contained. Sequence reads were collapsed and filtered to measure the absolute abundance of every unique TCRbeta CDR3 rearrangement. For each sample, productive Simpson clonality was calculated as the square root of Simpson's diversity index over productive rearrangements. TCRdb took this table from immuneACCESS and kept in-frame rearrangements with V and J called. Such tables lack part of the clones; where checked against another copy, unresolved V genes explain under half of the gap, and the rest is unexplained. V, J and clone size are those of that table, while D and trimming were read from the DNA. The sample table records 150,000 to 200,000 clones; around three quarters of these occur just once. The ten biggest clones cover about a sixth of the sample.

The V gene is TRBV6-5 and the J gene is TRBJ1-6; the D gene is unclear. Sequenced: PBMCs or T cells enriched from blood (not recorded which). The sequence came from a woman aged 45-65 years with acute COVID-19. The CDR3 reads as follows: CASSLVGDNSPLHF. The DNA reads as follows: TGTGCCAGCAGTTTGGTCGGAGACAATTCACCCCTCCACTTT.